Ten or more counts support the clone carrying this T cell receptor beta chain. The sample belongs to a study of T cells in Graves' hyperthyroidism and ophthalmopathy. At the level of the study: At the time of initial diagnosis and before any treatment, peripheral blood was collected.

Amplified regions were TCR beta CDR3 sequences from RNA transcripts. A first-round RT-PCR of the TCR CDR3 used the HTBI primer set. TCRdb re-analysed the multiplex PCR reads in MiXCR, keeping a single row per CDR3 protein. The sample lists approximately 530,000 distinct CDR3 sequences; roughly 17% were seen once. V shed 7 bases, J shed 2 bases, and the junction held 6 bases outside the gene matches. The germline V gene has CDR1 MNHNS and CDR2 SASEGT. The CDR3 consists of 15 residues. J is TRBJ2-7 and V is TRBV6-1; 12 bases are shared with TRBD2. The sequenced material came from blood. The sequence derives from a woman under 30 with Graves' hyperthyroidism. The CDR3 nucleotides read TGTGCCAGCACTCGACTAGCGGGGGATCCCTACGAGCAGTACTTC. Protein sequence: CASTRLAGDPYEQYF.